Listed below are T cell receptor beta chains from one sample, sequenced in a study of blood T cell repertoires in COVID-19. TCRdb's copy holds only in-frame clones and misses some; the assay was immunoSEQ multiplex PCR. The data show over 30,000 clones, 90% seen once. Material: peripheral blood. The receptor source for this set is a man older than 75 with acute or convalescent COVID-19. Both conserved end residues are part of each CDR3. D genes are given only for firm matches. Clone size appears in some rows only: once, few, many, or a class for an expanded clone.

length | D | J | size | V | CDR3 | DNA
11 | NA | TRBJ1-2 | few | TRBV14 | CASKTGIGYTF | TGTGCCAGCAAAACAGGGATTGGCTACACCTTC
14 | NA | TRBJ1-2 | NA | TRBV12-2 | CASRLLPDSYGYTF | TGTGCAAGTCGCTTACTCCCCGACAGCTATGGCTACACCTTC
14 | TRBD1 | TRBJ1-5 | NA | TRBV27 | CASSPGQGYQPQHF | TGTGCCAGCAGTCCCGGACAGGGGTATCAGCCCCAGCATTTT
13 | TRBD1 | TRBJ1-1 | NA | TRBV5-1 | CASSPGQGPEAFF | TGCGCCAGCAGCCCGGGACAGGGGCCTGAAGCTTTCTTT
13 | NA | TRBJ1-5 | NA | TRBV19 | CASSKSGNQPQHF | TGTGCCAGTAGTAAAAGCGGGAATCAGCCCCAGCATTTT
16 | TRBD1 | TRBJ1-2 | NA | TRBV7-8 | CASSRGTGIPRYGYTF | TGTGCCAGCAGCCGAGGGACAGGGATCCCAAGGTATGGCTACACCTTC
16 | TRBD2 | TRBJ2-1 | once | TRBV11-2 | CASRRPGLASYNEQFF | TGTGCCAGCAGAAGACCGGGACTAGCTTCCTACAATGAGCAGTTCTTC
14 | NA | TRBJ1-2 | NA | TRBV6-5 | CASSRQAAVNGYTF | TGTGCCAGCAGCCGACAGGCCGCCGTTAATGGCTACACCTTC
14 | NA | TRBJ2-2 | NA | TRBV19 | CASSIPANTGELFF | TGTGCCAGTAGTATCCCAGCGAACACCGGGGAGCTGTTTTTT
14 | NA | TRBJ2-7 | NA | TRBV2 | CASKGQTFSYEQYF | TGTGCCAGTAAAGGACAAACGTTCTCCTACGAGCAGTACTTC
15 | TRBD2 | TRBJ2-4 | NA | TRBV5-1 | CASSLANSGGNIQYF | TGCGCCAGCAGCTTGGCCAATAGCGGGGGGAACATTCAGTACTTC
13 | NA | TRBJ2-5 | NA | TRBV12-3/TRBV12-4 | CASSLGREETQYF | TGTGCCAGCAGTTTAGGGCGGGAAGAGACCCAGTACTTC